The rows below give T cell receptor beta chains drawn from one sample of a study of cytomegalovirus exposure and HLA in healthy donors. Assay used: immunoSEQ multiplex PCR; TCRdb lists only in-frame clones, some missing. The profile covers 90,000 to 100,000 clones, with about 83% appearing a single time and under 4.5% taken by the ten largest. Sequences were obtained from PBMCs. These receptors originate from a woman in her twenties or thirties in good health and CMV-seronegative. The CDR3 runs from the conserved cysteine through the conserved F or W. Fields, in order: D gene, V gene, clone size, J gene, CDR3 DNA, CDR3 protein. The D gene is left open where the match is weak. Clone size is given for some rows only: seen once, a few or many times, or a class if the clone is expanded.

d_gene: -
v_gene: TRBV7-2
abundance: -
j_gene: TRBJ1-2
CDR3nt: TGTGCCAGCAGCTTGCGGGCTACGAACTATGGCTACACCTTC
CDR3aa: CASSLRATNYGYTF

d_gene: -
v_gene: TRBV6-1
abundance: once
j_gene: TRBJ2-7
CDR3nt: TGTGCCAGCAGTGAGACAGGTTTAACCTACGAGCAGTACTTC
CDR3aa: CASSETGLTYEQYF

d_gene: TRBD1
v_gene: TRBV5-1
abundance: -
j_gene: TRBJ2-1
CDR3nt: TGCGCCAGCAGCTGGGGACAGCAGATAGATTACAATGAGCAGTTCTTC
CDR3aa: CASSWGQQIDYNEQFF

d_gene: TRBD1
v_gene: TRBV29-1
abundance: few
j_gene: TRBJ1-1
CDR3nt: TGCAGCGACCACAGGGGTAGCACTGAAGCTTTCTTT
CDR3aa: CSDHRGSTEAFF

d_gene: -
v_gene: TRBV6-1
abundance: -
j_gene: TRBJ2-3
CDR3nt: TGTGCCAGCAGGAGGGTCCTGGATACGCAGTATTTT
CDR3aa: CASRRVLDTQYF

d_gene: -
v_gene: TRBV19
abundance: -
j_gene: TRBJ1-4
CDR3nt: TGTGCCAGTAGTATGCAGGGGCAAAGGGAAAAACTGTTTTTT
CDR3aa: CASSMQGQREKLFF

d_gene: -
v_gene: TRBV2
abundance: -
j_gene: TRBJ1-1
CDR3nt: TGTGCCAGCTCCAACACCAGGGCCGGGGGAGCTGAAGCTTTCTTT
CDR3aa: CASSNTRAGGAEAFF

d_gene: -
v_gene: TRBV5-1
abundance: -
j_gene: TRBJ1-2
CDR3nt: TGCGCCAGCAGCTTGGTGGGGGACTTTCGAGTTTCAGGCTACACCTTC
CDR3aa: CASSLVGDFRVSGYTF

d_gene: TRBD1
v_gene: TRBV7-9
abundance: -
j_gene: TRBJ1-2
CDR3nt: TGTGCCAGCAGCTTGGGGGACAGGGTCTATGGCTACACCTTC
CDR3aa: CASSLGDRVYGYTF

d_gene: TRBD1
v_gene: TRBV7-8
abundance: -
j_gene: TRBJ1-1
CDR3nt: TGTGCCAGCAGCCCGGGACAGGGGGCGCGTAGGAACACTGAAGCTTTCTTT
CDR3aa: CASSPGQGARRNTEAFF

d_gene: -
v_gene: TRBV9
abundance: -
j_gene: TRBJ2-7
CDR3nt: TGTGCCAGCAGCCCCCAAGGGACGGTGGAGGGCGAGCAGTACTTC
CDR3aa: CASSPQGTVEGEQYF

d_gene: -
v_gene: TRBV7-9
abundance: -
j_gene: TRBJ2-7
CDR3nt: TGTGCCAGCAGCTTGTCGGTTTATTACGAGCAGTACTTC
CDR3aa: CASSLSVYYEQYF

d_gene: TRBD2
v_gene: TRBV5-1
abundance: -
j_gene: TRBJ2-1
CDR3nt: TGCGCCAGCAGCTTTGGGACTAGCGGGCTAACTGTCACCTACAATGAGCAGTTCTTC
CDR3aa: CASSFGTSGLTVTYNEQFF

d_gene: -
v_gene: TRBV11-3
abundance: -
j_gene: TRBJ2-2
CDR3nt: TGTGCCAGCAGCCCGTACAGGGCGGGCGGGGAGCTGTTTTTT
CDR3aa: CASSPYRAGGELFF

d_gene: -
v_gene: TRBV6-1
abundance: few
j_gene: TRBJ1-5
CDR3nt: TGTGCCAGCAGTGAGGCGGGGGCCGGGAATCAGCCCCAGCATTTT
CDR3aa: CASSEAGAGNQPQHF

d_gene: TRBD1
v_gene: TRBV7-6
abundance: -
j_gene: TRBJ2-7
CDR3nt: TGTGCCAGCAGCTTTGGACAGGCACTCTACGAGCAGTACTTC
CDR3aa: CASSFGQALYEQYF

d_gene: -
v_gene: TRBV2
abundance: -
j_gene: TRBJ1-6
CDR3nt: TGTGCCAGCAGTGAAACATTGGAGGGTGTCGGTTCACCCCTCCACTTT
CDR3aa: CASSETLEGVGSPLHF

d_gene: TRBD1
v_gene: TRBV6-5
abundance: -
j_gene: TRBJ1-2
CDR3nt: TGTGCCAGCAGTACGTCCGGGACAGGGGAGGGGTGCTACACCTTC
CDR3aa: CASSTSGTGEGCYTF

d_gene: -
v_gene: TRBV5-4
abundance: -
j_gene: TRBJ1-4
CDR3nt: TGTGCCAGCAGCCGGGGGGGGGTCTCGACTAATGAAAAACTGTTTTTT
CDR3aa: CASSRGGVSTNEKLFF

d_gene: -
v_gene: TRBV15
abundance: once
j_gene: TRBJ2-4
CDR3nt: TGTGCCACCACGACAGTCCTAGCCAAAAACATTCAGTACTTC
CDR3aa: CATTTVLAKNIQYF

d_gene: TRBD2
v_gene: TRBV7-3
abundance: -
j_gene: TRBJ2-1
CDR3nt: TGTGCCAGCAGTGTTACCCGGACTAGCTTCAATGAGCAGTTCTTC
CDR3aa: CASSVTRTSFNEQFF

d_gene: TRBD2
v_gene: TRBV4-1
abundance: -
j_gene: TRBJ2-1
CDR3nt: TGCGCCAGCACGTTAGCGGGGGCGGGAGTTAATGAGCAGTTCTTC
CDR3aa: CASTLAGAGVNEQFF

d_gene: -
v_gene: TRBV5-1
abundance: -
j_gene: TRBJ2-5
CDR3nt: TGCGCCAGCAGCGGAGGACAGAGGGAGACCCAGTACTTC
CDR3aa: CASSGGQRETQYF

d_gene: TRBD1
v_gene: TRBV5-1
abundance: few
j_gene: TRBJ1-2
CDR3nt: TGCGCCAGCAGCTTGTCGGCAGGGGGCCTCTATGGCTACACCTTC
CDR3aa: CASSLSAGGLYGYTF

d_gene: TRBD2
v_gene: TRBV7-9
abundance: -
j_gene: TRBJ2-5
CDR3nt: TGTGCCAGCAGCTTAAAAGCGGGATGGAAAGAGACCCAGTACTTC
CDR3aa: CASSLKAGWKETQYF